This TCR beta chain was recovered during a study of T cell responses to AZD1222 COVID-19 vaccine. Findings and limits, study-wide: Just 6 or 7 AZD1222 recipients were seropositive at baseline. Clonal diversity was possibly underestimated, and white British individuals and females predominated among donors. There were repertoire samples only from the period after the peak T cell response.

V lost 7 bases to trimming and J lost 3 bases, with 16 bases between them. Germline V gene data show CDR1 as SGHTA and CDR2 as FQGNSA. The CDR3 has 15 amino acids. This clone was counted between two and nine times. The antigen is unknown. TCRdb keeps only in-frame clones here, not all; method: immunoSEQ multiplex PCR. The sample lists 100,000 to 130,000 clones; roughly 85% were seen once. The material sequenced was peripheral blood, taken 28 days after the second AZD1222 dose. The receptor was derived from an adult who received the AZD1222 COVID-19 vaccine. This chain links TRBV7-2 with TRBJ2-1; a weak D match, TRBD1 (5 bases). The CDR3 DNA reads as TGTGCCAGCACCTTTCGAGACAGTAGCTACAATGAGCAGTTCTTC. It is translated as CASTFRDSSYNEQFF.